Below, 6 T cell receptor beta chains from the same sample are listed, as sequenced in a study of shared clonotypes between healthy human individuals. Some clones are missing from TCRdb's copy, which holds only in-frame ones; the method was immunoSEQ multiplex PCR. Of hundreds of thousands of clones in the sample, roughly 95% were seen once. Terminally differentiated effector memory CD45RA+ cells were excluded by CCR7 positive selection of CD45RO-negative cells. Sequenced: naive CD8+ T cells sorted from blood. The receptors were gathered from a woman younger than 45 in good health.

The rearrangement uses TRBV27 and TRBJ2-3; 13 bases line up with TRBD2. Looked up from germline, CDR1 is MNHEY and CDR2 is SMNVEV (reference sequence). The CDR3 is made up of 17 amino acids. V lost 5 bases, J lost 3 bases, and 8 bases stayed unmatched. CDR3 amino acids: CASSPGLAGAWTDTQYF. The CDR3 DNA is TGTGCCAGCAGTCCCGGACTAGCGGGAGCGTGGACAGATACGCAGTATTTT.

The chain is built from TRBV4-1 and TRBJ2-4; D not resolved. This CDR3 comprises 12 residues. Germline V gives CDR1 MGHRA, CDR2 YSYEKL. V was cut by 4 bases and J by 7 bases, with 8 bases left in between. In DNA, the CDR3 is TGCGCCAGCAGCCTGCATGGGAACATTCAGTACTTC. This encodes CASSLHGNIQYF.

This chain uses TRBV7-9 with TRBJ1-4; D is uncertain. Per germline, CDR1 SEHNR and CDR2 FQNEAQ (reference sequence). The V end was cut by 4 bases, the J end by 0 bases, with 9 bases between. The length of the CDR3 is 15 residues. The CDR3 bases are TGTGCCAGCAGCTCCCAACAGACAACTAATGAAAAACTGTTTTTT. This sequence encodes CASSSQQTTNEKLFF.

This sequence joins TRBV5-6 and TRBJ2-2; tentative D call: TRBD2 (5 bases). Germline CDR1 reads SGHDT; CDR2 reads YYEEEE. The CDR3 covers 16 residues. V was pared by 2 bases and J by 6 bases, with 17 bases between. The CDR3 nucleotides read TGTGCCAGCAGCTTTTTGGAGGTTGGGTATCCCGGGGAGCTGTTTTTT. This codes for CASSFLEVGYPGELFF.

The CDR3 sequence is CASSAPYSSSYEQYF. The CDR3 DNA sequence: TGTGCCAGCAGTGCCCCCTATTCCTCTTCCTACGAGCAGTACTTC. The chain joins TRBV2 to TRBJ2-7; D gene uncertain. Per the germline V gene, CDR1 is SNHLY and CDR2 is FYNNEI. The CDR3 consists of 15 residues. The V end was cut by 4 bases, the J end by 1 base, with 14 bases between.

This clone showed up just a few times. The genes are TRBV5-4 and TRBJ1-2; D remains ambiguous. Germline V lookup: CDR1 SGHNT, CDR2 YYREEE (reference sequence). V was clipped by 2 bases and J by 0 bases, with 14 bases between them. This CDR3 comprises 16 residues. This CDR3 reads CASSFVSYLTNYGYTF. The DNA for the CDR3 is TGTGCCAGCAGCTTCGTCTCCTATTTAACTAACTATGGCTACACCTTC. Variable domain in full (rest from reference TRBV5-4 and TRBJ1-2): ETGVTQSPTHLIKTRGQQVTLRCSSQSGHNTVSWYQQALGQGPQFIFQYYREEENGRGNFPPRFSGLQFPNYSSELNVNALELDDSALYLCASSFVSYLTNYGYTFGSGTRLTVV.